This T cell receptor beta chain came from a study of T cells in Graves' hyperthyroidism and ophthalmopathy. The V gene lost 3 bases and the J gene lost 1 base, with 10 bases spanning the gap. Germline CDR1 is SGDLS and CDR2 is YYNGEE. This CDR3 spans 14 amino acids. Study-wide results and limits: The blood repertoire included most of the expanded thyroid clonotypes above 0.001.

Researchers took RNA transcripts and amplified the TCR beta CDR3 regions from them. An initial round of RT-PCR targeting the TCR CDR3 relied on the HTBI primer set. TCRdb reprocessed the multiplex PCR reads with MiXCR, giving one entry per CDR3 protein. Of fewer than 200,000 distinct CDR3 sequences in the sample, about 9.4% are singletons; the top ten hold roughly a fifth. Subjects aged 18 to 65 presented with newly diagnosed hyperthyroidism of less than 2 months' duration. This clonotype was detected many times. What it binds is not known. The chain is built from TRBV9 and TRBJ1-1; maybe TRBD1 (6 bases). Sequences were obtained from blood. This clonotype was sampled from a young woman with Graves' hyperthyroidism that later progressed to Graves' ophthalmopathy. The CDR3 region is CASSGKQGNTEAFF. Written as DNA, the CDR3 is TGTGCCAGCAGCGGTAAACAGGGGAACACTGAAGCTTTCTTT.